The 24 T cell receptor beta chains presented below share a single source sample, sequenced in a study of cytomegalovirus exposure and HLA in healthy donors. PCR was performed using 60 Vbeta and 13 Jbeta primers. The assay was immunoSEQ multiplex PCR, and TCRdb's table has in-frame clones only and misses some. The sample has about 110,000 clones; 76% are singletons. Sequenced sample: PBMCs. These TCRs come from a man in his thirties or forties in good health and CMV-seropositive.

This chain joins TRBV7-2 and TRBJ2-5, with a tentative D call TRBD1 (6 bases). Trimming took off 2 bases at V and 1 base at J, with 14 bases between the two ends. The CDR3 is 16 amino acids. Germline assignment: CDR1 SGHTA and CDR2 FQGNSA. CDR3 sequence reads: CASSLFYGTPQETQYF. The CDR3 nucleotides read TGTGCCAGCAGCTTATTCTATGGGACACCCCAAGAGACCCAGTACTTC.

This clone came up once. The genes are TRBV5-1 and TRBJ2-7; 7 nucleotides match TRBD1. The junction had 1 base not matched to a gene; V was cut back by 5 bases and J by 2 bases. The CDR3 is 12 residues long. From germline, CDR1 is SGHRS and CDR2 YFSETQ. The CDR3 is CASSGQAYEQYF. The CDR3 DNA sequence: TGCGCCAGCAGTGGACAGGCCTACGAGCAGTACTTC.

The chain carries TRBV4-1 and TRBJ2-2; tentatively, D is TRBD2 (6 bases). The ends were cut back, 4 bases at V and 4 bases at J, with 10 bases in the middle. CDR3 size: 14 residues. Germline V gene data show CDR1 as MGHRA and CDR2 as YSYEKL. The CDR3 region is CASSPRRATGELFF. DNA for the CDR3: TGCGCCAGCAGCCCGAGGAGGGCCACCGGGGAGCTGTTTTTT.

The rearrangement uses TRBV27 and TRBJ2-5; D is possibly TRBD1 (5 bases). The CDR3 length is 14 residues. CDR1 and CDR2 from the germline V gene are MNHEY and SMNVEV (reference sequence). V lost 6 bases to trimming and J lost 1 base, with 12 bases between them. The DNA for the CDR3 is TGTGCCAGCAGGGGGCAGGGAACCCAAGAGACCCAGTACTTC. Its translation: CASRGQGTQETQYF.

The rearrangement links TRBV9 to TRBJ2-7, with TRBD1 matching 11 bases. V lost 2 bases to trimming and J lost 7 bases; unmatched junction nucleotides: 5. This CDR3 region has 14 residues. Germline V gene sequence: CDR1 SGDLS, CDR2 YYNGEE. The CDR3 DNA is TGTGCCAGCAGCGTTTCCGGGACAGGGGGTGAGCAGTACTTC. Protein product: CASSVSGTGGEQYF.

The rearrangement joins TRBV29-1 to TRBJ2-7; D is perhaps TRBD1 (6 bases). Per germline, CDR1 SQVTM and CDR2 ANQGSEA. The CDR3 has 13 amino acids. Trimming shortened V by 6 bases and J by 0 bases, and 12 bases separated the two germline ends. CDR3 DNA sequence: TGCAGCGTACAGGGTTTGGGCTCCTACGAGCAGTACTTC. Translation: CSVQGLGSYEQYF.

The rearrangement uses TRBV2 and TRBJ1-2, with D unclear. The germline CDR1 and CDR2 sequences are SNHLY and FYNNEI. Deletions cut 8 bases from V and 3 bases from J, with 13 bases between. The CDR3 length is 13 residues. In nucleotides, the CDR3 is TGTGCCAGCTCTCGGGGTGCCGACTATGGCTACACCTTC. This translates into CASSRGADYGYTF.

V is TRBV19 and J is TRBJ2-3; 12 bases map to TRBD2. V trimming: 5 bases; J trimming: 2 bases; junction bases outside the gene matches: 17. In germline, CDR1 is LNHDA, CDR2 SQIVND (reference sequence). This CDR3 spans 20 amino acids. CDR3 residues: CASSSELAGGLLTTTDTQYF. The DNA for the CDR3 is TGTGCCAGTAGTTCGGAACTAGCGGGGGGCCTTCTAACAACCACAGATACGCAGTATTTT.

This chain uses TRBV29-1 with TRBJ2-3; 10 bases match TRBD2. The length of the CDR3 is 13 residues. In germline, CDR1 is SQVTM, CDR2 ANQGSEA. V shed 7 bases, J shed 4 bases, and the junction held 5 bases outside the gene matches. DNA of the CDR3: TGCAGCGGGAGAAGCGGGGGGGCAGATACGCAGTATTTT. The encoded protein is CSGRSGGADTQYF.

This clone was seen once. This chain connects TRBV18 to TRBJ2-2; a possible D gene is TRBD2 (6 bases). Per the germline V gene, CDR1 is KGHSH and CDR2 is LQKENI. The CDR3 sequence is 16 residues long. The V and J ends lost 1 base and 2 bases respectively, with 11 bases between them. CDR3 protein: CASSPLGTLNTGELFF. CDR3 nucleotide sequence: TGTGCCAGCTCACCACTTGGGACTCTTAACACCGGGGAGCTGTTTTTT.

The chain links TRBV2 to TRBJ2-5, with 11 bases that match TRBD2. The CDR3 spans 16 residues. Germline CDR1 reads SNHLY; CDR2 reads FYNNEI. V lost 5 bases and J lost 1; bases outside the gene matches: 6. The CDR3 sequence: CASSSTSGGFQETQYF. In DNA, the CDR3 is TGTGCCAGCAGTTCCACTAGCGGGGGCTTCCAAGAGACCCAGTACTTC.

This clone has only a few counts. The chain uses TRBV13 and TRBJ1-3, with a tentative D call TRBD1 (6 bases). CDR1 and CDR2 from the germline V gene are PRHDT and FYEKMQ (reference sequence). The germline V and J ends were trimmed by 3 bases and 0 bases, with 12 bases remaining between them. The CDR3 is made up of 16 amino acids. The CDR3 loop is CASSFRDTDSGNTIYF. CDR3 in DNA: TGTGCCAGCAGCTTCCGGGACACAGACTCTGGAAACACCATATATTTT.

Remarks on this clone: A read error may account for a junction end that differs from germline. J is TRBJ2-1 and V is TRBV15; 9 bases fit TRBD2. CDR3 length equals 15 residues. Germline V gene sequence: CDR1 LNHNV, CDR2 YYDKDF (reference sequence). The CDR3 reads CATSLASGAYSEQFF. The CDR3 DNA follows: TGTGCCACCAGCCTCGCTAGCGGGGCATACAGTGAGCAGTTCTTC. Together with reference TRBV15 and TRBJ2-1, the CDR3 gives the full variable domain: DAMVIQNPRYQVTQFGKPVTLSCSQTLNHNVMYWYQQKSSQAPKLLFHYYDKDFNNEADTPDNFQSRRPNTSFCFLDIRSPGLGDTAMYLCATSLASGAYSEQFFGPGTRLTVL.

The CDR3 here is CASSLGQGPGNTIYF. The CDR3 nucleotides are TGTGCCAGCAGCTTAGGACAGGGGCCTGGAAACACCATATATTTT. J is TRBJ1-3 and V is TRBV7-6, with TRBD1 identical over 8 bases. The CDR3 runs to 15 residues. CDR1 SGHVS and CDR2 FNYEAQ come from the germline V gene. The junction had 1 base not matched to a gene; V was cut back by 1 base and J by 2 bases.

CDR3 amino acids: CASSLVLVGGVGNTEAFF. CDR3 nucleotide sequence: TGTGCCAGCAGCTTAGTTCTTGTTGGGGGGGTGGGGAACACTGAAGCTTTCTTT. The chain carries TRBV7-9 and TRBJ1-1; maybe TRBD1 (5 bases). This CDR3 contains 18 residues. Trimming cost V 1 base and J 1 base, with 19 bases left between them. CDR1 is SEHNR, CDR2 FQNEAQ, per germline (reference sequence).

The table lists this clone with a few counts. This rearrangement joins TRBV9 to TRBJ2-1, with 14 bases identical to TRBD2. This CDR3 spans 20 amino acids. Germline CDR1 is SGDLS and CDR2 is YYNGEE. V trimming: 0 bases; J trimming: 0 bases; junction bases outside the gene matches: 8. Written as DNA, the CDR3 is TGTGCCAGCAGCGTAGCTACGGGACTAGCGGGGGTTAGCTCCTACAATGAGCAGTTCTTC. The encoded protein is CASSVATGLAGVSSYNEQFF.

This clone has only one observation. The rearrangement links TRBV30 to TRBJ2-4; 14 bases fit TRBD2. The V gene end was trimmed by 2 bases and the J gene end by 7 bases; junction bases not matched to a gene: 13. This CDR3 has 18 amino acids. Germline lookup yields CDR1 GTSNPN and CDR2 SVGIG (reference sequence). CDR3: CAWSPWTSGGIGGNIQYF. As DNA, the CDR3 is TGTGCCTGGAGTCCGTGGACTAGCGGGGGGATCGGTGGTAACATTCAGTACTTC.

The V call is TRBV27, the J call TRBJ2-3, with D possibly TRBD1 on 5 matching bases. V was clipped by 3 bases and J by 4 bases, with 8 bases between them. The CDR3 runs to 13 residues. The germline CDR1 and CDR2 sequences are MNHEY and SMNVEV (reference sequence). Here the CDR3 reads CASSFQGADTQYF. In DNA, the CDR3 is TGTGCCAGCAGTTTTCAGGGCGCAGATACGCAGTATTTT.

The chain uses TRBV30 and TRBJ1-5; TRBD1 is a possible D gene (5 bases). The germline V gene has CDR1 GTSNPN and CDR2 SVGIG (reference sequence). The V and J ends lost 2 bases and 6 bases respectively, with 14 bases between them. The length of the CDR3 is 14 residues. In DNA, the CDR3 is TGTGCCTGGAGTAGGGAGGGGAAGGGTCAGCCCCAGCATTTT. This encodes CAWSREGKGQPQHF.

This clone has just a few counts. This chain uses TRBV6-5 with TRBJ2-7; 7 positions agree with TRBD1. V trimming: 5 bases; J trimming: 6 bases; junction bases outside the gene matches: 10. The CDR3 is 14 residues long. Germline V lookup: CDR1 MNHEY, CDR2 SVGAGI. The CDR3 spells CASSPIQGDGEQYF. CDR3 bases: TGTGCCAGCAGTCCTATCCAGGGGGATGGCGAGCAGTACTTC.

The chain is built from TRBV28 and TRBJ1-4; tentatively, D is TRBD1 (5 bases). This CDR3 is built from 16 residues. Germline V gene data show CDR1 as MDHEN and CDR2 as SYDVKM. V dropped 8 bases and J dropped 0 bases, with 16 bases sitting between them. In DNA form, the CDR3 reads TGTGCCAGCGGCCCATTAGGACAAACAACTAATGAAAAACTGTTTTTT. Protein product: CASGPLGQTTNEKLFF.

This clone was seen a single time. This chain joins TRBV9 and TRBJ1-1; the D is unclear. In germline, CDR1 is SGDLS, CDR2 YYNGEE. The CDR3 has 17 amino acids. V lost 5 bases and J lost 4, with 24 bases in between. The CDR3 is CASRALGRPNIGTEAFF. The CDR3 nucleotides read TGTGCCAGCAGAGCCCTCGGGAGACCCAATATTGGCACTGAAGCTTTCTTT.

The CDR3 is CATKTPGQPSYEQYF. The CDR3 DNA follows: TGTGCCACCAAAACCCCGGGACAGCCTTCCTACGAGCAGTACTTC. The genes are TRBV6-5 and TRBJ2-7; 7 bases agree with TRBD1. The CDR3 is 15 residues long. Germline CDR1 and CDR2: MNHEY and SVGAGI. V lost 10 bases, J lost 1 base, and 13 bases stayed unmatched.

The V and J genes are TRBV4-1 and TRBJ1-1; 11 positions match TRBD1. Germline CDR1 is MGHRA and CDR2 is YSYEKL. With 0 bases clipped from V and 10 bases from J, the junction kept 4 bases outside the gene matches. The CDR3 covers 14 residues. CDR3 in amino acids: CASSQEGTGGPAFF. Here the CDR3 DNA reads TGCGCCAGCAGCCAAGAAGGGACAGGGGGGCCAGCTTTCTTT.